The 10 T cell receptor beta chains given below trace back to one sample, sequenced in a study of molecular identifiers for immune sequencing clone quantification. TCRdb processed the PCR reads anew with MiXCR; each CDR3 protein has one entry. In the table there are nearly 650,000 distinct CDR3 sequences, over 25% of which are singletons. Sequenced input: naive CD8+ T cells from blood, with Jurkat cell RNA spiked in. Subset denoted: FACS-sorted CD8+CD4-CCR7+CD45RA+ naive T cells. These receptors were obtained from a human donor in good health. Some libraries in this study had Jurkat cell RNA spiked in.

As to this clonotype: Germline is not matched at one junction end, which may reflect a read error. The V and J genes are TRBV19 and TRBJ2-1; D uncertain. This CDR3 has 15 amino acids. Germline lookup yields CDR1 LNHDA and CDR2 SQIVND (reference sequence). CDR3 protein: CASSIGGSSYSEQFF. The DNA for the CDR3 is TGTGCCAGTAGTATAGGAGGAAGCTCCTACAGTGAGCAGTTCTTC.

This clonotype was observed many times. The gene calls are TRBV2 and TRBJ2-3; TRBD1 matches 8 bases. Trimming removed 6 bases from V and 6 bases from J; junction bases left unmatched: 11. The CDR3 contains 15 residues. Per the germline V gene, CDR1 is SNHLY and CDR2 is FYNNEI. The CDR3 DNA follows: TGTGCCAGCAGCCGGACAGGGCCGAGGTTGGATACGCAGTATTTT. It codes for CASSRTGPRLDTQYF.

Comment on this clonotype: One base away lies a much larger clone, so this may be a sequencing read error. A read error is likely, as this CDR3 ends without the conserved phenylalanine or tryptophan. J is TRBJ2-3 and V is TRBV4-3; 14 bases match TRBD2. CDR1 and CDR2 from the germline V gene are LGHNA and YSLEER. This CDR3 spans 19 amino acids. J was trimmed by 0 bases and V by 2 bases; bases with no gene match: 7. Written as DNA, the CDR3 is TGCGCCAGCAGCCAATTAGGGACTAGCGGGAGCCCCAGCACAGATACGCAGTATGTT. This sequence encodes CASSQLGTSGSPSTDTQYV.

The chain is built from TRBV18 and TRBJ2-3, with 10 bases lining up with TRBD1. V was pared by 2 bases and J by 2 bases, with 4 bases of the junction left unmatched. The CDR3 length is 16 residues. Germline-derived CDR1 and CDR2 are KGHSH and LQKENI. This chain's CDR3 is CASSPGTGVLTDTQYF. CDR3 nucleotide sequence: TGTGCCAGCTCACCAGGGACAGGGGTTCTCACAGATACGCAGTATTTT.

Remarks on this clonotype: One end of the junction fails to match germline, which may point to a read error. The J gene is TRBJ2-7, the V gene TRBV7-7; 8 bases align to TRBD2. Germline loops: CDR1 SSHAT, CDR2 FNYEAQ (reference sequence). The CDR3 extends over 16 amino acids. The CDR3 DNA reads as TGTGCTAGCAGCTTAAGTCCAAGCGGGAGTGTAGAAGAGCAGTACTTC. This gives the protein CASSLSPSGSVEEQYF.

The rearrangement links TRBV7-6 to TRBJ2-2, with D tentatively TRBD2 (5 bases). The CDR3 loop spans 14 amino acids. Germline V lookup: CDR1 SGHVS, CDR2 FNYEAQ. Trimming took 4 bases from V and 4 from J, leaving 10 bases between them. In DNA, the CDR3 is TGTGCCAGCAGCTACTTCGAGGGCACCGGGGAGCTGTTTTTT. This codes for CASSYFEGTGELFF.

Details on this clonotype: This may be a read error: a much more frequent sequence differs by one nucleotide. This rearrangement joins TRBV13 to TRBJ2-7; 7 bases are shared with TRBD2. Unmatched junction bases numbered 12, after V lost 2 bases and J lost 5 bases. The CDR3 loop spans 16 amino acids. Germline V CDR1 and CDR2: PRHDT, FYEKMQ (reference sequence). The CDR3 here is CASSLFGRESPHEQYF. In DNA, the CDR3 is TGTGCCAGCAGCTTATTTGGGCGGGAGAGTCCGCACGAGCAGTACTTC.

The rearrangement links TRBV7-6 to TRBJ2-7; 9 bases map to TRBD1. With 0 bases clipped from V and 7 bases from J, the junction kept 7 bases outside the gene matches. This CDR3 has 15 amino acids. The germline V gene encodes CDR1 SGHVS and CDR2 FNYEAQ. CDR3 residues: CASSLAPGTGSEQYF. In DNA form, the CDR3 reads TGTGCCAGCAGCTTAGCGCCCGGGACAGGGTCGGAGCAGTACTTC. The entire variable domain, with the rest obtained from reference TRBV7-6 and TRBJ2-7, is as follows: GAGVSQSPRYKVTKRGQDVALRCDPISGHVSLYWYRQALGQGPEFLTYFNYEAQQDKSGLPNDRFSAERPEGSISTLTIQRTEQRDSAMYRCASSLAPGTGSEQYFGPGTRLTVT.

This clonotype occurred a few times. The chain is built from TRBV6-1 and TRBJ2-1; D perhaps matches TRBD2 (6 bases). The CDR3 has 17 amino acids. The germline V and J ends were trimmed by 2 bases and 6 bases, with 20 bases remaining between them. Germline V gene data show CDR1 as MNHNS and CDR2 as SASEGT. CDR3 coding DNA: TGTGCCAGCAGTGAACGCAAGCGGTTAGGAGGGAGCAATGAGCAGTTCTTC. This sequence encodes CASSERKRLGGSNEQFF.

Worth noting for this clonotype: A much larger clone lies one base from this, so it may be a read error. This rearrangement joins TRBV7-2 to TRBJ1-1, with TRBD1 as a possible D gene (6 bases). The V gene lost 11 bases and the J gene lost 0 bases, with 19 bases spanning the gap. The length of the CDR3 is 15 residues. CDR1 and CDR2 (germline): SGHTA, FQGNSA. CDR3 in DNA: TGTGCCCGCAATGGGGGGGCGCGGGTGAACACTGAAGCTTTCTTT. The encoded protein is CARNGGARVNTEAFF.